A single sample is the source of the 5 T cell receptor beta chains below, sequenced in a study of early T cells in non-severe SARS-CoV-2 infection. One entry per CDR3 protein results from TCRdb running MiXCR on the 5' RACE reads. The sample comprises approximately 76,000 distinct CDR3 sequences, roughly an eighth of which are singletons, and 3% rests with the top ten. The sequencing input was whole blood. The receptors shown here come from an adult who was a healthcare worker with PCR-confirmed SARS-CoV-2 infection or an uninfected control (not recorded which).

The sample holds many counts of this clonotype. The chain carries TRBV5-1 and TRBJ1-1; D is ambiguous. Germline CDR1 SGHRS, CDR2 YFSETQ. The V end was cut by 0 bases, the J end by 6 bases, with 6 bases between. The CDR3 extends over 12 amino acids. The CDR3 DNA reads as TGCGCCAGCAGCTTGGACGGGTCTGAAGCTTTCTTT. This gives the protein CASSLDGSEAFF.

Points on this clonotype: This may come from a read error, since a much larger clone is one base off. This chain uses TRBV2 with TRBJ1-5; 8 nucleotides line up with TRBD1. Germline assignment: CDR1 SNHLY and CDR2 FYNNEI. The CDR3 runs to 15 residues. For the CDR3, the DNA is TGTACCAGCAGCCTGGGACAGGTGGACAATCAGCCCCAGCATTTT. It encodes CTSSLGQVDNQPQHF.

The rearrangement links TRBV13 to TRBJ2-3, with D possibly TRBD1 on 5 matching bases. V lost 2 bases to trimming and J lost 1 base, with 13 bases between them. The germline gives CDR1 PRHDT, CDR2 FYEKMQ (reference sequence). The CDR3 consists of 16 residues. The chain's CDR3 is CASSLRGQWGTDTQYF. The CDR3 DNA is TGTGCCAGCAGCTTAAGGGGTCAATGGGGCACAGATACGCAGTATTTT.

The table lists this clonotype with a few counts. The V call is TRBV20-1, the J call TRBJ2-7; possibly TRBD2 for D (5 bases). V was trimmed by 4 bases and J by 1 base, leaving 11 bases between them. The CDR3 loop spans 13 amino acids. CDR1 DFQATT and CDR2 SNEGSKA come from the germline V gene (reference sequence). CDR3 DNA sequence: TGCAGTGCTAAAGCGGCACGGTCCTACGAGCAGTACTTC. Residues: CSAKAARSYEQYF.

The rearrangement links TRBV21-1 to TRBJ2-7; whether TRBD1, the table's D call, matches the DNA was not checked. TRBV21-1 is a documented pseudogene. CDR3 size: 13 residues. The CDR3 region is CASSKVGDYEQYF. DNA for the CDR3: TGTGCCAGCAGCAAAGTAGGGGACTACGAGCAGTACTTC.